A single sample gave rise to the 5 T cell receptor beta chains below, sequenced in a study of blood T cell repertoires in COVID-19. Some clones are missing from TCRdb's copy, which holds only in-frame ones; the method was immunoSEQ multiplex PCR. The table shows about 130,000 clones, with about 83% occurring only once. Sequencing input: peripheral blood. The source is a human donor in a cohort sampled during active COVID-19.

V usage is TRBV24-1 and J usage is TRBJ2-1; D uncertain. Germline CDR1 is KGHDR and CDR2 is SFDVKD. Trimming took off 3 bases at V and 4 bases at J, with 9 bases between the two ends. The CDR3 runs to 14 residues. In DNA, the CDR3 is TGTGCCACCAGTGATCCTCCCGGTTACAATGAGCAGTTCTTC. This gives the protein CATSDPPGYNEQFF.

The rearrangement joins TRBV18 to TRBJ2-7; TRBD2 might be the D (6 bases). This CDR3 spans 15 amino acids. Trimming removed 1 base from V and 7 bases from J, with 17 bases in between. Germline assignment: CDR1 KGHSH and CDR2 LQKENI. CDR3 region: CASSPRAGRWREQYF. CDR3 DNA sequence: TGTGCCAGCTCACCACGGGCGGGAAGGTGGCGGGAGCAGTACTTC.

The V and J genes are TRBV19 and TRBJ2-3, with a possible D match to TRBD1 (5 bases). The V gene's germline CDR1 is LNHDA and CDR2 SQIVND (reference sequence). V lost 1 base to trimming and J lost 8 bases, with 19 bases between them. The CDR3 contains 16 residues. The CDR3 coding sequence is TGTGCCAGTAGTATAGCCCGACTCCGTTCAAGGGGTACGCAGTATTTT. Encoded protein: CASSIARLRSRGTQYF.

In this sample, this clone turned up once. The rearrangement links TRBV7-2 to TRBJ2-7; 11 nucleotides match TRBD2. With 1 base clipped from V and 7 bases from J, the junction kept 6 bases outside the gene matches. From germline, CDR1 is SGHTA and CDR2 FQGNSA. The CDR3 is 15 residues long. The CDR3 nucleotides are TGTGCCAGCAGCTTAGATTCTAGCGGGAGGTATGAGCAGTACTTC. Translating it yields CASSLDSSGRYEQYF.

The table lists this clone with a count of one. V usage is TRBV18 and J usage is TRBJ1-1; D unresolved. From germline, CDR1 is KGHSH and CDR2 LQKENI. The V end was cut by 3 bases, the J end by 1 base, with 9 bases between. This CDR3 region has 14 residues. Here the CDR3 DNA reads TGTGCCAGCTCACCCTCCAGACAGAACACTGAAGCTTTCTTT. Protein product: CASSPSRQNTEAFF. Filled out from reference TRBV18 and TRBJ1-1, the complete variable domain reads NAGVMQNPRHLVRRRGQEARLRCSPMKGHSHVYWYRQLPEEGLKFMVYLQKENIIDESGMPKERFSAEFPKEGPSILRIQQVVRGDSAAYFCASSPSRQNTEAFFGQGTRLTVV.